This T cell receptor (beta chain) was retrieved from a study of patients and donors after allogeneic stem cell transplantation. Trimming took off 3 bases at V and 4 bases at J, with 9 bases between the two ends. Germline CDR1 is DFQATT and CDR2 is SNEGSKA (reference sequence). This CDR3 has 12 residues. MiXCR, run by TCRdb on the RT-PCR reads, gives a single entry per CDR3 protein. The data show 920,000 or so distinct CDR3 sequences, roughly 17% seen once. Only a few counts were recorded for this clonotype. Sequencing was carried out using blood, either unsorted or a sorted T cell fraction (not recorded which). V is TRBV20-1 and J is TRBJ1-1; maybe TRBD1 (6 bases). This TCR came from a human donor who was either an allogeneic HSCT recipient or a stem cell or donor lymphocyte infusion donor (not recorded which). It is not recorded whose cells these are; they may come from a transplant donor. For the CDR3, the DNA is TGCAGTGCTAGGAGGGGGGGCACTGAAGCTTTCTTT. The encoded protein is CSARRGGTEAFF.